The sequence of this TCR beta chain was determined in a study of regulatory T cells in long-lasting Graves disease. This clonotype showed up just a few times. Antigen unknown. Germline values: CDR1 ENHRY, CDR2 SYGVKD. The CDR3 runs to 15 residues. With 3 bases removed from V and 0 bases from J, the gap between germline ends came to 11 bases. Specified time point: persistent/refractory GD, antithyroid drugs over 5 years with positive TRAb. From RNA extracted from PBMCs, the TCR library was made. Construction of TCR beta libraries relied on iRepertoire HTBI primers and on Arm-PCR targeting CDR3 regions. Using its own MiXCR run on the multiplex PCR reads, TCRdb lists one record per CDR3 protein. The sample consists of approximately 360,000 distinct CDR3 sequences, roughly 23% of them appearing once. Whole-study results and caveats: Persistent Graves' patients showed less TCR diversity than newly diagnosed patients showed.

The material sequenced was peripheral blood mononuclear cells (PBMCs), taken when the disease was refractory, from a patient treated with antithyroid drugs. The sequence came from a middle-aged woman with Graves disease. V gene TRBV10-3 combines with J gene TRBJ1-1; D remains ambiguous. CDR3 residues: CAISDRSGMNTEAFF. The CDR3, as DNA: TGTGCCATCAGTGATAGGTCTGGAATGAACACTGAAGCTTTCTTT.